These T cell receptor beta chains were read from a single sample in a study of blood T cell repertoires in COVID-19. Some clones are missing from TCRdb's copy, which holds only in-frame ones; the method was immunoSEQ multiplex PCR. The sample has roughly 250,000 clones, more than 70% seen once. The specimen sequenced was PBMCs or T cells enriched from blood (not recorded which). These receptors were obtained from a woman between 50 and 59 years old who had recovered from COVID-19. The CDR3 runs from the conserved cysteine through the conserved F or W. The order of the fields is J gene, D gene, V gene, clone size, CDR3 protein, CDR3 DNA. A D gene is named only where the DNA matches it firmly. Rows may omit the clone size; those that give it use once, few, many or a size class.

TRBJ2-1,NA,TRBV7-2,NA,CASSLAGAERYNEQFF,TGTGCCAGCAGCTTAGCGGGGGCGGAGAGGTACAATGAGCAGTTCTTC
TRBJ2-3,TRBD2,TRBV7-9,NA,CASSAGTSVPDTQYF,TGTGCCAGCAGCGCCGGGACTAGCGTCCCAGATACGCAGTATTTT
TRBJ2-1,NA,TRBV7-2,NA,CASSLEQSYNEQFF,TGTGCCAGCAGCTTAGAACAGAGCTACAATGAGCAGTTCTTC
TRBJ1-1,NA,TRBV6-6,NA,CASSQEIWAEAFF,TGTGCCAGCAGTCAGGAGATTTGGGCTGAAGCTTTCTTT
TRBJ2-1,NA,TRBV5-6,NA,CASSASGNLNEQFF,TGTGCCAGCAGCGCCTCAGGTAATCTCAATGAGCAGTTCTTC
TRBJ1-6,NA,TRBV18,NA,CASGGGAGSPLHF,TGTGCCAGTGGTGGCGGGGCCGGTTCACCCCTCCACTTT
TRBJ1-4,TRBD1,TRBV25-1,NA,CASSALSTGAELFF,TGTGCCAGCAGTGCACTCTCCACAGGGGCGGAACTGTTTTTT
TRBJ2-5,TRBD1,TRBV4-3,few,CASSQTGGGYQVQYF,TGCGCCAGCAGCCAGACAGGGGGGGGGTATCAGGTCCAGTACTTC
TRBJ2-1,TRBD1,TRBV7-2,NA,CASSFRQGPYNEQFF,TGTGCCAGCAGCTTCCGACAGGGACCCTACAATGAGCAGTTCTTC
TRBJ2-7,TRBD2,TRBV5-6,few,CASSPAGGSYEQYF,TGTGCCAGCAGCCCGGCGGGGGGCTCCTACGAGCAGTACTTC
TRBJ1-5,NA,TRBV10-2,NA,CASSESMGAATGNQPQHF,TGCGCCAGCAGTGAGTCGATGGGGGCTGCGACAGGCAATCAGCCCCAGCATTTT
TRBJ2-3,NA,TRBV6-6,NA,CASAGASTDTQYF,TGTGCCAGCGCGGGGGCCAGCACAGATACGCAGTATTTT
TRBJ1-5,NA,TRBV10-3,NA,CAISDIQGADQPQHF,TGTGCCATCAGTGATATACAAGGGGCGGATCAGCCCCAGCATTTT
TRBJ2-3,NA,TRBV6-1,NA,CASSESGRPYTQYF,TGTGCCAGCAGTGAAAGTGGGCGCCCCTATACGCAGTATTTT
TRBJ2-6,TRBD2,TRBV4-3,NA,CASSQGREGPSSGANVLTF,TGCGCCAGCAGCCAAGGGAGGGAGGGCCCTTCTTCAGGGGCCAACGTCCTGACTTTC
TRBJ2-3,TRBD2,TRBV15,NA,CATSRMGFGGRAISDTQYF,TGTGCCACCAGCAGAATGGGGTTTGGCGGGAGGGCCATATCAGATACGCAGTATTTT
TRBJ1-2,NA,TRBV5-6,NA,CASSLSGDGYTF,TGTGCCAGCAGCTTGTCAGGGGACGGCTACACCTTC
TRBJ1-5,TRBD1,TRBV2,NA,CASSEGLGRGLNQPQHF,TGTGCCAGCAGTGAAGGCCTAGGCAGGGGGCTCAATCAGCCCCAGCATTTT
TRBJ1-3,NA,TRBV25-1,NA,CASRALSGNTIYF,TGTGCCAGCAGAGCACTCTCTGGAAACACCATATATTTT
TRBJ1-2,NA,TRBV9,NA,CASSVSDTNYGYTF,TGTGCCAGCAGCGTATCGGACACCAACTATGGCTACACCTTC
TRBJ1-2,TRBD1,TRBV6-2/TRBV6-3,NA,CASSSGQAIWFYGYTF,TGTGCCAGCAGTAGTGGACAGGCCATATGGTTTTATGGCTACACCTTC
TRBJ1-1,NA,TRBV7-3,NA,CASSSGQPNTEAFF,TGTGCCAGCAGCTCGGGACAACCGAACACTGAAGCTTTCTTT
TRBJ2-2,TRBD1,TRBV5-1,once,CASSIPGTGSGELFF,TGCGCCAGCAGCATACCAGGGACAGGGTCCGGGGAGCTGTTTTTT
TRBJ1-1,TRBD1,TRBV10-3,NA,CAISDPGQPNTEAFF,TGTGCCATCAGTGACCCGGGACAGCCGAACACTGAAGCTTTCTTT
TRBJ1-3,TRBD1,TRBV9,NA,CASSLQGKGNTIYF,TGTGCCAGCAGTTTACAGGGGAAAGGAAACACCATATATTTT
TRBJ2-1,TRBD2,TRBV29-1,NA,CSVEYSGRHNEQFF,TGCAGCGTAGAATATAGCGGGAGGCACAATGAGCAGTTCTTC
TRBJ1-6,NA,TRBV11-2,NA,CASSETVLNSPLHF,TGTGCCAGCAGCGAAACAGTTCTTAATTCACCCCTCCACTTT
TRBJ2-7,NA,TRBV11-3,NA,CASSFSGSYEQYF,TGTGCCAGCAGCTTCTCAGGTTCCTACGAGCAGTACTTC
TRBJ2-3,NA,TRBV7-3,NA,CASSPGLETTQYF,TGTGCCAGCAGCCCTGGGCTTGAAACTACGCAGTATTTT
TRBJ2-3,TRBD2,TRBV14,NA,CASSQGWVLGGRHTDTQYF,TGTGCCAGCAGCCAAGGATGGGTGCTTGGCGGGAGACACACAGATACGCAGTATTTT
TRBJ2-3,TRBD2,TRBV6-4,NA,CASSDFGGRTDTQYF,TGTGCCAGCAGTGATTTCGGGGGGAGGACAGATACGCAGTATTTT
TRBJ2-7,TRBD2,TRBV7-8,NA,CASSLKFLAAYEQYF,TGTGCCAGCAGCTTAAAGTTTCTAGCGGCCTACGAGCAGTACTTC
TRBJ2-7,NA,TRBV6-2/TRBV6-3,few,CASSRMPRDSFYEQYF,TGTGCCAGCAGCCGTATGCCCCGGGACTCATTCTACGAGCAGTACTTC
TRBJ1-1,NA,TRBV30,NA,CAWSTPSYRDTEAFF,TGTGCCTGGAGTACTCCCTCGTACAGGGACACTGAAGCTTTCTTT
TRBJ2-7,TRBD2,TRBV4-1,NA,CASSQWGGQGPYEQYF,TGCGCCAGCAGCCAGTGGGGAGGGCAGGGACCCTACGAGCAGTACTTC
TRBJ1-1,NA,TRBV27,NA,CASSSRVEAFF,TGTGCCAGCAGTTCGAGGGTTGAAGCTTTCTTT
TRBJ2-1,NA,TRBV4-1,NA,CASSTRDAYNEQFF,TGCGCCAGCAGCACGCGGGACGCATACAATGAGCAGTTCTTC
TRBJ2-3,NA,TRBV6-4,NA,CASSRELGTDTQYF,TGTGCCAGCAGCCGGGAGTTGGGCACAGATACGCAGTATTTT
TRBJ2-1,TRBD2,TRBV28,NA,CASSLLDGTSDNEQFF,TGTGCCAGCAGTTTATTGGATGGGACTAGCGACAATGAGCAGTTCTTC
TRBJ2-7,TRBD2,TRBV28,once,CASTTIGPSGSSEQYF,TGTGCCAGCACCACTATAGGGCCTAGCGGGAGTAGCGAGCAGTACTTC